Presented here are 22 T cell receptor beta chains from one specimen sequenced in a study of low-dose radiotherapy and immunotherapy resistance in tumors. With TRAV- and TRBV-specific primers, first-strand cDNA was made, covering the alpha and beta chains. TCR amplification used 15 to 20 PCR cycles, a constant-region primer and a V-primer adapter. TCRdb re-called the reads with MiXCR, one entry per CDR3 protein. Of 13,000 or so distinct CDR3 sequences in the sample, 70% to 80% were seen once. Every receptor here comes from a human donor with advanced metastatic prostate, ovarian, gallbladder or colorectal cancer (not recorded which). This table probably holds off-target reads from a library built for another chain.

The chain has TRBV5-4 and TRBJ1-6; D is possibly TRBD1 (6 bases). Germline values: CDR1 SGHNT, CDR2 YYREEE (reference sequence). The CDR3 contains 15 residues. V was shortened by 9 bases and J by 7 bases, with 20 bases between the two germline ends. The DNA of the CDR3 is TGTGCCACGGTGGATCATAGGGGGATAAATTCACCCCTCCACTTT. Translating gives CATVDHRGINSPLHF. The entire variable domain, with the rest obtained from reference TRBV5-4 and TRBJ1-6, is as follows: ETGVTQSPTHLIKTRGQQVTLRCSSQSGHNTVSWYQQALGQGPQFIFQYYREEENGRGNFPPRFSGLQFPNYSSELNVNALELDDSALYLCATVDHRGINSPLHFGNGTRLTVT.

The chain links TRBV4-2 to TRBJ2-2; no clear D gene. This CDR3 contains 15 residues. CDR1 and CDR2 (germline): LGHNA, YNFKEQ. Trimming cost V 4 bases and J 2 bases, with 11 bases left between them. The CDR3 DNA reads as TGTGCCAGCAGCCCAGACGCAGCCAACACCGGGGAGCTGTTTTTT. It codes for CASSPDAANTGELFF.

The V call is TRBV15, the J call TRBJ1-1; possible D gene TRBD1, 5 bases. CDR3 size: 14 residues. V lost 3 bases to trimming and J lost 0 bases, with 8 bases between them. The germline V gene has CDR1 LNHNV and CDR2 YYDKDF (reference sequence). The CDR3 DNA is TGTGCCACCAGCAGGACAGACGTGAACACTGAAGCTTTCTTT. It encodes CATSRTDVNTEAFF.

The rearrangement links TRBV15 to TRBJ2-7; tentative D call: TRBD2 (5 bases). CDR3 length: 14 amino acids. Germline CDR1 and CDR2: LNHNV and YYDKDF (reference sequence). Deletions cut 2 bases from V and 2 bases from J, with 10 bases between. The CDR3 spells CATSRPTGTYEQYF. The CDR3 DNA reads TGTGCCACCAGCAGACCGACGGGGACCTACGAGCAGTACTTC. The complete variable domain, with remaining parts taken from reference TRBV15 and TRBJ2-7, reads DAMVIQNPRYQVTQFGKPVTLSCSQTLNHNVMYWYQQKSSQAPKLLFHYYDKDFNNEADTPDNFQSRRPNTSFCFLDIRSPGLGDTAMYLCATSRPTGTYEQYFGPGTRLTVT.

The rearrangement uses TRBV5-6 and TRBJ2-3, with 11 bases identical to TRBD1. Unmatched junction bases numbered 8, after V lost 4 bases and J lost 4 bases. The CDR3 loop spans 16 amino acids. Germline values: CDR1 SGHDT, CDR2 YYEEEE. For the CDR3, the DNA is TGTGCCAGCAGCCAAGCTGGACAGGGGGCCGCAGATACGCAGTATTTT. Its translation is CASSQAGQGAADTQYF.

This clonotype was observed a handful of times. The CDR3 reads CSVAKYNEQFF. CDR3 nucleotide sequence: TGCAGCGTAGCAAAATACAATGAGCAGTTCTTC. The chain couples TRBV29-1 to TRBJ2-1; D is unclear. CDR3 length: 11 amino acids. Germline values: CDR1 SQVTM, CDR2 ANQGSEA. V lost 6 bases and J lost 4, with 7 bases in between.

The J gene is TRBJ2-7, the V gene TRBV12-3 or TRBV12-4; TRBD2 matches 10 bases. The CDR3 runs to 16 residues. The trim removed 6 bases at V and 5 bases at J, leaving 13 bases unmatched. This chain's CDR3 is CASSLTSGDLGNEQYF. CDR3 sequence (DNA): TGTGCCAGCAGCCTAACTAGCGGGGATCTCGGCAACGAGCAGTACTTC.

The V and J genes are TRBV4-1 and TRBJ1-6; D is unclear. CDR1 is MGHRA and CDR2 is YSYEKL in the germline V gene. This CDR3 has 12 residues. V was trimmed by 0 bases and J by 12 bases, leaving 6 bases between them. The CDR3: CASSQDGGPLHF. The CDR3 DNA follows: TGCGCCAGCAGCCAAGATGGAGGACCCCTCCACTTT.

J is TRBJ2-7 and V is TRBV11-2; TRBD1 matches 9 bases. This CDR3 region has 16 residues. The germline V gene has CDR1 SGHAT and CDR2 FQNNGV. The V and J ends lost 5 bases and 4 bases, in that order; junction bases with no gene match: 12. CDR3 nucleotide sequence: TGTGCCAGCAGCAAAATTTCCGGGACAGGGTTGTACGAGCAGTACTTC. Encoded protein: CASSKISGTGLYEQYF.

The CDR3 sequence is CASSPTVSGNQPQHF. CDR3 nucleotide sequence: TGTGCCAGTAGCCCGACAGTGTCGGGCAATCAGCCCCAGCATTTT. The chain uses TRBV19 and TRBJ1-5; weak D call: TRBD1 (5 bases). With 6 bases removed from V and 2 bases from J, the gap between germline ends came to 14 bases. CDR1 LNHDA and CDR2 SQIVND come from the germline V gene (reference sequence). The CDR3 contains 15 residues.

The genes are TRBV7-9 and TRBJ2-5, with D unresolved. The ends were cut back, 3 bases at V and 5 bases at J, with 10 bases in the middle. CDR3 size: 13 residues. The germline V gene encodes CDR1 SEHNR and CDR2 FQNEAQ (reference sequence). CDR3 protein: CASSLKVGETQYF. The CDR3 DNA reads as TGTGCCAGCAGCTTGAAGGTCGGGGAGACCCAGTACTTC.

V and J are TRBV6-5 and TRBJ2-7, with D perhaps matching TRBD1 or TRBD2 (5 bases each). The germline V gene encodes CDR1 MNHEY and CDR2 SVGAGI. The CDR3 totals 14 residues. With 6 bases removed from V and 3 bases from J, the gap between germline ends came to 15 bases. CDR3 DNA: TGTGCCAGCAGAGACCGGGACGGAGTCTACGAGCAGTACTTC. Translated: CASRDRDGVYEQYF.

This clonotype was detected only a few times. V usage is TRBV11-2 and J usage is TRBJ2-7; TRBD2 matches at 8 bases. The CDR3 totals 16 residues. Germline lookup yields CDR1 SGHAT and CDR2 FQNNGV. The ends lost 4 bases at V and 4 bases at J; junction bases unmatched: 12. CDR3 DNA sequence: TGTGCCAGCAGCTACCAGGCGGGGGGTGATAGTTACGAGCAGTACTTC. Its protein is CASSYQAGGDSYEQYF.

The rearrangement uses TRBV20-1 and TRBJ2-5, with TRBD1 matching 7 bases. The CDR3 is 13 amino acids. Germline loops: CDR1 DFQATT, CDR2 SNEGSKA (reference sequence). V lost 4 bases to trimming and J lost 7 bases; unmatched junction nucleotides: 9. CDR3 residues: CSATRGPSGTQYF. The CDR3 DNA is TGCAGTGCTACGAGGGGGCCTTCGGGGACCCAGTACTTC.

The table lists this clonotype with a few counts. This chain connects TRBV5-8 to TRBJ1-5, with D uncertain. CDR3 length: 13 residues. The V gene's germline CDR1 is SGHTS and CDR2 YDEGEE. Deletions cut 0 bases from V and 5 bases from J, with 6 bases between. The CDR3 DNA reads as TGTGCCAGCAGCTTGGTCACGGATCAGCCCCAGCATTTT. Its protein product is CASSLVTDQPQHF.

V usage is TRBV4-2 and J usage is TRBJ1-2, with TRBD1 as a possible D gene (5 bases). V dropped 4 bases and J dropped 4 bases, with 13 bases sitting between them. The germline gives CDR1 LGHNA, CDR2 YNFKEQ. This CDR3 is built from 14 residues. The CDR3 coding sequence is TGTGCCAGCAGCCTCCCGGGACCTACCTATGGCTACACCTTC. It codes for CASSLPGPTYGYTF.

The CDR3 DNA follows: TGCGCCAGCAGCCACCGGGGGGACGAGCAGTACTTC. This gives the protein CASSHRGDEQYF. This chain connects TRBV4-3 to TRBJ2-7; 7 nucleotides line up with TRBD2. J was trimmed by 5 bases and V by 3 bases; bases with no gene match: 1. The CDR3 consists of 12 residues. Germline CDR1 is LGHNA and CDR2 is YSLEER.

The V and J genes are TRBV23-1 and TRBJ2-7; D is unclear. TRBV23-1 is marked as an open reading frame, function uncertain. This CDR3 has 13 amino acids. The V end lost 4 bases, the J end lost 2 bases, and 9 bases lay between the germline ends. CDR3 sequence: CASSLHSTYEQYF. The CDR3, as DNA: TGCGCCAGCAGTCTTCACAGTACCTACGAGCAGTACTTC.

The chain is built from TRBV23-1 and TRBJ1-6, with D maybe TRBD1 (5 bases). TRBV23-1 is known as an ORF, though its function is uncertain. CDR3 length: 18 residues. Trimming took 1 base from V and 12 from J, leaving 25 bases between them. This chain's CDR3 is CASSQFHRPMSSVLPLHF. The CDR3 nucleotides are TGCGCCAGCAGTCAATTTCACAGGCCGATGTCCTCGGTTTTACCCCTCCACTTT.

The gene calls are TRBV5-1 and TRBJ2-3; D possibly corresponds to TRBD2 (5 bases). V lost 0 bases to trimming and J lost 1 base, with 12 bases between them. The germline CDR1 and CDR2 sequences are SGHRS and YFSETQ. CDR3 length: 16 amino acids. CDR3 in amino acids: CASSLEGAAGTDTQYF. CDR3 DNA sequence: TGCGCCAGCAGCTTGGAAGGCGCAGCGGGCACAGATACGCAGTATTTT.

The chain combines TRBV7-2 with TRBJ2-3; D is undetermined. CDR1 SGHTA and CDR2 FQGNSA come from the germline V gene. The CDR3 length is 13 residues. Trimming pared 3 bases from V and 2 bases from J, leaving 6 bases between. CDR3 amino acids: CASSFANTDTQYF. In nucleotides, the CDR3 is TGTGCCAGCAGCTTCGCTAACACAGATACGCAGTATTTT.

The CDR3 is CASSAPRQGDYSNQPQHF. The DNA of the CDR3 is TGTGCCAGCAGTGCCCCGAGACAGGGTGATTATAGCAATCAGCCCCAGCATTTT. The rearrangement links TRBV12-3 or TRBV12-4 to TRBJ1-5; 7 nucleotides line up with TRBD1. J was trimmed by 0 bases and V by 5 bases; bases with no gene match: 13. The CDR3 runs to 18 residues.